This T cell receptor beta chain derives from a study of PD-1 blockade in classical Hodgkin lymphoma. Findings of the study overall: Reported findings placed baseline TCR diversity lower in newly diagnosed patients (compared with healthy donors).

The patients all showed relapse after autologous stem cell transplantation, while their brentuximab vedotin exposure varied. The protocol was immunoSEQ multiplex PCR, while the TCRdb copy is restricted to in-frame clones and leaves out a portion. The table shows 89,000 or so clones, with 80% to 95% occurring only once. The CDR3 extends over 17 amino acids. CDR1 is SSHAT, CDR2 FNYEAQ, per germline (reference sequence). Regarding this clone: Its matching antigen is unknown. At one of its ends the junction is not consistent with the germline gene, which may arise from a read error.

V is TRBV7-7 and J is TRBJ2-2, with 11 bases identical to TRBD2. This receptor was taken from a human donor with classical Hodgkin lymphoma. The starting material was peripheral blood mononuclear cells (PBMCs), obtained before the second cycle of nivolumab. CDR3 in DNA: TGTGCTAGCAGCTTCATAGCGGGAGGGCCGTTCACCGGGGAGCTGTTTTTT. It encodes CASSFIAGGPFTGELFF.